This T cell receptor (beta chain) came from a study of T cell responses to AZD1222 COVID-19 vaccine. TCRdb keeps only in-frame clones here, not all; method: immunoSEQ multiplex PCR. Altogether under 50,000 clones are present, about 82% being singletons, with the ten largest covering roughly 21%. Trimming stripped 2 bases from V and 3 bases from J, with 14 bases between. CDR3 size: 16 residues. Per germline, CDR1 SGHVS and CDR2 FQNEAQ. The specimen comprised peripheral blood, sampled 28 days after the second dose of the MenACWY control vaccine. The chain is built from TRBV7-8 and TRBJ1-5; D is undetermined. The sequence was collected from an adult who received the MenACWY meningococcal vaccine as a control. CDR3 DNA: TGTGCCAGCAGCTTAAGGGCGGCATCATACAATCAGCCCCAGCATTTT. Its translation is CASSLRAASYNQPQHF.